This T cell receptor (beta chain) was observed in a study of neoadjuvant nivolumab and ipilimumab in lung cancer. V was pared by 2 bases and J by 3 bases, with 11 bases between. This CDR3 has 15 residues. Germline V gives CDR1 WNHNN, CDR2 SYGVQD (reference sequence). Using immunoSEQ multiplex PCR, the repertoire was profiled, and TCRdb retains in-frame clones only, with some absent. The data show around 24,000 clones, 82% seen once. The sample was tumor tissue, taken after neoadjuvant nivolumab, alone or with ipilimumab, at or shortly before surgery. This clonotype was obtained from an adult with non-small cell lung cancer. V usage is TRBV10-1 and J usage is TRBJ2-4; perhaps TRBD2 as D (6 bases). CDR3: CASSETRERKNIQYF. Written as DNA, the CDR3 is TGCGCCAGCAGTGAGACCCGGGAGCGCAAAAACATTCAGTACTTC.